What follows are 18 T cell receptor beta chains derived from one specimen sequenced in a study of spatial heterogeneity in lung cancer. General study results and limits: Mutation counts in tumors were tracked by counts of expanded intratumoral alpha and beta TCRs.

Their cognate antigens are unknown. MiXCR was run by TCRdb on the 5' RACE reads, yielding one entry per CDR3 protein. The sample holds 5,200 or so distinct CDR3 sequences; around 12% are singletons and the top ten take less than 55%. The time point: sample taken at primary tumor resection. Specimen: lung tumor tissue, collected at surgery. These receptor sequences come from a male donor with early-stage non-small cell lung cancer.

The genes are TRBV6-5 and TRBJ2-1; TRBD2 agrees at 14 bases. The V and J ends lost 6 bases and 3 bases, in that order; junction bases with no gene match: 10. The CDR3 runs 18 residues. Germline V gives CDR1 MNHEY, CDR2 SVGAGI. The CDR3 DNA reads TGTGCCAGCAGGTACGGGACTAGCGGGAGTATCGGCTACAATGAGCAGTTCTTC. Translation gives CASRYGTSGSIGYNEQFF.

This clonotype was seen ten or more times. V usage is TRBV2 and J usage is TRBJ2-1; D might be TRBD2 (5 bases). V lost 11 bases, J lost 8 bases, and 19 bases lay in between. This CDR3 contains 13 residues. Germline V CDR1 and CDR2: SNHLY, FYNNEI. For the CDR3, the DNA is TGTGCCGGAAACCTAATCGGGATAGATGAGCAGTTCTTC. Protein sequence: CAGNLIGIDEQFF.

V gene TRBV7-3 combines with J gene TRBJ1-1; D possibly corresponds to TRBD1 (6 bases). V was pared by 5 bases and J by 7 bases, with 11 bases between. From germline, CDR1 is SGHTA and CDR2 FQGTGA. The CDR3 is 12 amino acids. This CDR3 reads CASSQWTVEAFF. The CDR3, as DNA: TGTGCCAGCAGCCAATGGACAGTTGAAGCTTTCTTT. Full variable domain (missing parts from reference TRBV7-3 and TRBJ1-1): GAGVSQTPSNKVTEKGKYVELRCDPISGHTALYWYRQSLGQGPEFLIYFQGTGAADDSGLPNDRFFAVRPEGSVSTLKIQRTERGDSAVYLCASSQWTVEAFFGQGTRLTVV.

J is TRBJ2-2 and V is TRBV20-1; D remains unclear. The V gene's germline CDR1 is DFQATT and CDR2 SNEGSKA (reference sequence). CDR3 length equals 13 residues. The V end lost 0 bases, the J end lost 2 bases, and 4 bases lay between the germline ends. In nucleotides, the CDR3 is TGCAGTGCTAGAGATCTTAACACCGGGGAGCTGTTTTTT. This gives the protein CSARDLNTGELFF.

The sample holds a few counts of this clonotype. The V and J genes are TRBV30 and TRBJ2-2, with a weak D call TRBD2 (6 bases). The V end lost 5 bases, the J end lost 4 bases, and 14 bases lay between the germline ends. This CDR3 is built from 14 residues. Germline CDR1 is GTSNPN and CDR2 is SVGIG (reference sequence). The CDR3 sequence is CAWGIPGVTGELFF. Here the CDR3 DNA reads TGTGCCTGGGGGATCCCGGGGGTCACCGGGGAGCTGTTTTTT.

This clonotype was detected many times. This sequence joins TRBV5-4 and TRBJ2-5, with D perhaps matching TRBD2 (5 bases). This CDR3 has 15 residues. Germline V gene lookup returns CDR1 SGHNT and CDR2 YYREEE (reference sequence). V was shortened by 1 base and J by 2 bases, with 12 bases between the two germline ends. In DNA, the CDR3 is TGTGCCAGCAGCTTGTGGGGTAGCGCTCAAGAGACCCAGTACTTC. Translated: CASSLWGSAQETQYF. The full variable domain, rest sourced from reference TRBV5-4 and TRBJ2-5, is ETGVTQSPTHLIKTRGQQVTLRCSSQSGHNTVSWYQQALGQGPQFIFQYYREEENGRGNFPPRFSGLQFPNYSSELNVNALELDDSALYLCASSLWGSAQETQYFGPGTRLLVL.

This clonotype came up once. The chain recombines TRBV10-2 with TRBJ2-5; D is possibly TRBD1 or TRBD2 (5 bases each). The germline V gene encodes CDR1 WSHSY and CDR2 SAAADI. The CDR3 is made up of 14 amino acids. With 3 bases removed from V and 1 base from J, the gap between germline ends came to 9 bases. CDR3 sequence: CASSDRGPQETQYF. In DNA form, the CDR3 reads TGCGCCAGCAGTGACCGGGGACCCCAAGAGACCCAGTACTTC.

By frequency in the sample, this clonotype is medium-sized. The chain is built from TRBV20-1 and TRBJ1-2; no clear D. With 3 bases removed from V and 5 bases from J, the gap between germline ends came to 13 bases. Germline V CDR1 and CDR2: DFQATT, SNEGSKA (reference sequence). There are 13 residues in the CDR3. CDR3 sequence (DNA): TGCAGTGCTAGTCCCCCCTCGGGGTATGGCTACACCTTC. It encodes CSASPPSGYGYTF.

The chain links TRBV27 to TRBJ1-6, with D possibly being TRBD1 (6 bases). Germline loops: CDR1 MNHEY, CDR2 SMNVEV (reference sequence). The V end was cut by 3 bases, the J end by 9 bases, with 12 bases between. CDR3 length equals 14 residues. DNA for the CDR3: TGTGCCAGCAGTTTTGGCCAGGGGACTTCACCCCTCCACTTT. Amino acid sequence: CASSFGQGTSPLHF.

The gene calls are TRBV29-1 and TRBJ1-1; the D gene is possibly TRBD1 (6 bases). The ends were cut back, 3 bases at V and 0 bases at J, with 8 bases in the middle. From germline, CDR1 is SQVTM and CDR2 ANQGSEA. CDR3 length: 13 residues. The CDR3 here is CSVEGQLNTEAFF. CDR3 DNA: TGCAGCGTTGAGGGACAATTGAACACTGAAGCTTTCTTT. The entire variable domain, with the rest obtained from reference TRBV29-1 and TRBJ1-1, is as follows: SAVISQKPSRDICQRGTSLTIQCQVDSQVTMMFWYRQQPGQSLTLIATANQGSEATYESGFVIDKFPISRPNLTFSTLTVSNMSPEDSSIYLCSVEGQLNTEAFFGQGTRLTVV.

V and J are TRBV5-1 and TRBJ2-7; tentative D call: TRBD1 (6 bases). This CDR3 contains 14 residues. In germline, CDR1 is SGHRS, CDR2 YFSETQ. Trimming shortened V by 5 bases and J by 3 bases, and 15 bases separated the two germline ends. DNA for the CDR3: TGCGCCAGCAGTCGCGACAGGAGTAACTACGAGCAGTACTTC. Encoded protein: CASSRDRSNYEQYF.

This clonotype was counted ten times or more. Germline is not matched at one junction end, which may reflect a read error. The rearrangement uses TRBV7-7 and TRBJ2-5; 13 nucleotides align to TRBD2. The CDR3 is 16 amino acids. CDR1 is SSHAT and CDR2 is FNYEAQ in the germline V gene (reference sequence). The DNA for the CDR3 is TGTGCTAGCAGCCCAGGACTAGCGGGGGTCGCGGAGACCCAGTACTTC. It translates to CASSPGLAGVAETQYF.

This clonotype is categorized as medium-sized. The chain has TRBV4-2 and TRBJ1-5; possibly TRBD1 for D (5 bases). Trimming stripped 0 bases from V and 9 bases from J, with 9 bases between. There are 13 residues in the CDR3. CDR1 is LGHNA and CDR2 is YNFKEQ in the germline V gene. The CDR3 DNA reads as TGTGCCAGCAGCCAAGACAGGGAAGGGCCCCAGCATTTT. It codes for CASSQDREGPQHF.

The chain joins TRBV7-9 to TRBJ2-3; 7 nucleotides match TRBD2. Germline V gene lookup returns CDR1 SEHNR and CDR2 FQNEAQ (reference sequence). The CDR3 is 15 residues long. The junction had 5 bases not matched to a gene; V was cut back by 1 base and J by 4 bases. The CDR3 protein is CASSLDGGNSDTQYF. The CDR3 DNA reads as TGTGCCAGCAGCTTAGACGGGGGGAACTCAGATACGCAGTATTTT.

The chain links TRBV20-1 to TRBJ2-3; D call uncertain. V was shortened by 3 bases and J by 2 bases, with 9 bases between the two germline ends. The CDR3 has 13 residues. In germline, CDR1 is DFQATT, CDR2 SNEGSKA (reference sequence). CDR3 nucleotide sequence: TGCAGTGCTAGCGCGGAAGTCACAGATACGCAGTATTTT. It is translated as CSASAEVTDTQYF.

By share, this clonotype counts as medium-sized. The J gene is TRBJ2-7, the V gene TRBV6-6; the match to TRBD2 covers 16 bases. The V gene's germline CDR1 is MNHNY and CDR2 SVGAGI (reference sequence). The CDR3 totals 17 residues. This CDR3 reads CASSYSGLAGGPSEQYV. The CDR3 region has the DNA TGTGCCAGCAGCTACTCGGGACTAGCGGGAGGGCCGTCCGAGCAGTACGTC.

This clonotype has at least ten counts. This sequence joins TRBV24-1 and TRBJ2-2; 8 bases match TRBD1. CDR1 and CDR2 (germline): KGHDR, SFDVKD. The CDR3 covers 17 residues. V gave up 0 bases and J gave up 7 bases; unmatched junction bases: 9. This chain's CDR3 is CATSDLRADRGVGELFF. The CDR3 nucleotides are TGTGCCACCAGTGATTTGCGCGCCGACAGGGGAGTCGGGGAGCTGTTTTTT.

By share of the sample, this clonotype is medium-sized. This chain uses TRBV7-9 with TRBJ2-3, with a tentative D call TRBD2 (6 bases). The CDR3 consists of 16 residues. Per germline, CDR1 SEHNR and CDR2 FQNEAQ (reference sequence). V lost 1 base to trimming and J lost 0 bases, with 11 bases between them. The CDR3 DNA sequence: TGTGCCAGCAGCTTAGACGCGGGATGGAGCACAGATACGCAGTATTTT. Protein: CASSLDAGWSTDTQYF.